Presented here are 21 T cell receptor beta chains from one specimen sequenced in a study of CD8 T cells in Susac syndrome (dated by TCRdb to between 2018 and 2020). Library construction relied on the immunoSEQ multiplex PCR assay. RNA was extracted using the RNeasy kit, and 0.5 to 1 microgram was reverse transcribed with random hexamers. TCRdb cleaned the public reads at Q25 with fastp, built clones with MiXCR and kept in-frame beta chains. Each entry is one CDR3 protein sequence, shown with its most common DNA and genes. In this sample the table shows 180,000 or so distinct CDR3 sequences, under 97% of which occur a single time. 0.093% of the sample is in the top ten clones. Sequenced: CD4+ T cells from PBMCs. These receptors were collected from a human donor with multiple sclerosis.

The chain links TRBV7-9 to TRBJ2-1; the D call may be TRBD1 or TRBD2 (5 bases each). The V end lost 5 bases, the J end lost 16 bases, and 24 bases lay between the germline ends. The germline V gene encodes CDR1 SEHNR and CDR2 FQNEAQ (reference sequence). The CDR3 totals 14 residues. The CDR3 DNA reads TGTGCCAGCAGCGCGGACCCGGCTCGGGGCGCTTTATTCTTC. Encoded protein: CASSADPARGALFF.

The chain recombines TRBV18 with TRBJ1-1; 9 nucleotides agree with TRBD1. Germline CDR1 reads KGHSH; CDR2 reads LQKENI. CDR3 length: 14 amino acids. Trimming cost V 3 bases and J 3 bases; bases outside gene matches: 2. This chain's CDR3 is CASSPTGGDTEAFF. DNA of the CDR3: TGTGCCAGCTCACCGACAGGGGGGGACACTGAAGCTTTCTTT.

This sequence joins TRBV20-1 and TRBJ2-7; 9 nucleotides match TRBD2. Trimming at V came to 4 bases and at J to 3 bases, leaving 1 base not matched to a gene. The CDR3 covers 12 residues. Germline assignment: CDR1 DFQATT and CDR2 SNEGSKA (reference sequence). CDR3 region: CSATSGVYEQYF. CDR3 nucleotide sequence: TGCAGTGCTACTAGCGGGGTCTACGAGCAGTACTTC.

The chain employs TRBV12-3 or TRBV12-4 and TRBJ2-7; 8 nucleotides align to TRBD2. The trim removed 3 bases at V and 1 base at J, leaving 2 bases unmatched. The CDR3 spans 14 residues. Here the CDR3 DNA reads TGTGCCAGCAGTTTTCAGCGGGGGTCCTACGAGCAGTACTTC. Its protein product is CASSFQRGSYEQYF.

This clonotype was counted once. The chain carries TRBV20-1 and TRBJ1-2; the match to TRBD1 covers 7 bases. Germline V lookup: CDR1 DFQATT, CDR2 SNEGSKA (reference sequence). This CDR3 contains 12 residues. CDR3 DNA: TGCAGCTTTCTCCAGGGGGACTATGGCTACACCTTC. Protein sequence: CSFLQGDYGYTF.

The chain employs TRBV15 and TRBJ1-1; D is possibly TRBD1 (5 bases). The CDR3 runs 14 residues. Trimming removed 9 bases at V and 0 bases at J, with 14 bases between. The germline gives CDR1 LNHNV, CDR2 YYDKDF (reference sequence). CDR3 sequence (DNA): TGTGCCACGGCCGGGGGGGTAATGAACACTGAAGCTTTCTTT. Encoded protein: CATAGGVMNTEAFF.

CDR3 in DNA: TGTGCCAGCAGCGAGGGACTAGCGGGTAGCACAGATACGCAGTATTTT. This translates into CASSEGLAGSTDTQYF. The J gene is TRBJ2-3, the V gene TRBV5-6; 12 bases fit TRBD2. With V trimmed by 4 bases and J by 0 bases, 3 bases remained unmatched. The CDR3 extends over 16 amino acids. In germline, CDR1 is SGHDT, CDR2 YYEEEE.

The chain combines TRBV29-1 with TRBJ2-7; maybe TRBD2 (7 bases). V was cut by 6 bases and J by 9 bases, with 21 bases left in between. Germline lookup yields CDR1 SQVTM and CDR2 ANQGSEA. The CDR3 runs to 13 residues. CDR3 residues: CSVSRGGSPGQYF. The CDR3 DNA follows: TGCAGCGTGTCCAGGGGAGGGTCCCCCGGGCAGTACTTC.

This chain links TRBV20-1 with TRBJ2-7, with 7 positions matching TRBD2. Trimming cost V 3 bases and J 3 bases; bases outside gene matches: 11. CDR1 is DFQATT and CDR2 is SNEGSKA in the germline V gene (reference sequence). The CDR3 runs to 15 residues. CDR3 region: CSASPFGGTHYEQYF. CDR3 coding DNA: TGCAGTGCTAGCCCTTTCGGGGGGACCCACTACGAGCAGTACTTC.

The gene calls are TRBV3-1 and TRBJ1-1, with D uncertain. Trimming left V 1 base short and J 1 base short, with 7 bases between. The CDR3 is 14 amino acids. The V gene's germline CDR1 is LGHDT and CDR2 YNNKEL (reference sequence). This CDR3 reads CASSQAQRNTEAFF. The CDR3 nucleotides are TGTGCCAGCAGCCAAGCTCAGAGGAACACTGAAGCTTTCTTT.

This clonotype was counted a few times. This CDR3 is CAIRGGTYNEQFF. The DNA of the CDR3 is TGTGCCATCAGGGGGGGAACCTACAATGAGCAGTTCTTC. The chain links TRBV10-3 to TRBJ2-1, with TRBD2 as a possible D gene (6 bases). Germline V gene lookup returns CDR1 ENHRY and CDR2 SYGVKD. The CDR3 spans 13 residues. Trimming took off 6 bases at V and 2 bases at J, with 8 bases between the two ends.

The rearrangement joins TRBV20-1 to TRBJ2-1, with no clear D. This CDR3 has 15 residues. Looked up from germline, CDR1 is DFQATT and CDR2 is SNEGSKA (reference sequence). The V end lost 6 bases, the J end lost 0 bases, and 15 bases lay between the germline ends. The CDR3 bases are TGCAGTGCCTCCTTCGGGTCGGGCTCCTACAATGAGCAGTTCTTC. The encoded protein is CSASFGSGSYNEQFF.

The chain links TRBV27 to TRBJ1-6; D is unresolved. V was shortened by 5 bases and J by 11 bases, with 16 bases between the two germline ends. Germline values: CDR1 MNHEY, CDR2 SMNVEV (reference sequence). The CDR3 runs 14 residues. The CDR3 sequence is CASSPHPERAPLHF. DNA of the CDR3: TGTGCCAGCAGTCCCCATCCGGAGCGGGCACCCCTCCACTTT.

The rearrangement joins TRBV30 to TRBJ2-5; 7 bases match TRBD2. Germline V gene data show CDR1 as GTSNPN and CDR2 as SVGIG (reference sequence). This CDR3 spans 13 amino acids. The V segment lost 5 bases and the J segment 0 bases; nucleotides outside the gene matches: 3. The CDR3 reads CAWGREYQETQYF. As DNA, the CDR3 is TGTGCCTGGGGGCGGGAGTACCAAGAGACCCAGTACTTC.

The chain uses TRBV6-2 or TRBV6-3 and TRBJ1-6, with a weak D call TRBD1 (5 bases). The CDR3 is 13 amino acids. V was cut by 5 bases and J by 10 bases, with 12 bases left in between. Germline V gives CDR1 MNHEY, CDR2 SVGEGT. CDR3 DNA: TGTGCCAGCAGTAAGAGGGGAGGCTCACCCCTCCACTTT. This gives the protein CASSKRGGSPLHF.

This clonotype was detected once. V is TRBV7-9 and J is TRBJ2-1, with 8 bases that match TRBD2. The V segment lost 6 bases and the J segment 8 bases; nucleotides outside the gene matches: 9. The germline CDR1 and CDR2 sequences are SEHNR and FQNEAQ (reference sequence). There are 14 residues in the CDR3. The CDR3 coding sequence is TGTGCCAGCAGGCTAGCGGAAGCGGGGGATGAGCAGTTCTTC. Amino acid sequence: CASRLAEAGDEQFF.

The V and J genes are TRBV20-1 and TRBJ2-5; tentatively, D is TRBD2 (5 bases). The CDR3 spans 13 residues. Trimming cost V 1 base and J 4 bases, with 10 bases left between them. Germline loops: CDR1 DFQATT, CDR2 SNEGSKA (reference sequence). In nucleotides, the CDR3 is TGCAGTGCTAGAGGGTCGGCGGGAGAGACCCAGTACTTC. This codes for CSARGSAGETQYF.

On this clonotype itself: One end of the junction does not line up with germline, which may come from a read error. J is TRBJ2-5 and V is TRBV14; D gene unclear. Per germline, CDR1 SGHDN and CDR2 FVKESK. CDR3 length equals 11 residues. The chain's CDR3 is CASSPGEAQYF. The CDR3, as DNA: TGTGCCAGCAGCCCTGGAGAGGCCCAGTACTTC.

The chain links TRBV20-1 to TRBJ2-3, with a tentative D call TRBD2 (6 bases). Trimming pared 6 bases from V and 11 bases from J, leaving 18 bases between. The CDR3 is 12 residues long. CDR1 and CDR2 (germline): DFQATT, SNEGSKA (reference sequence). CDR3 loop: CSALDSREMQYF. The CDR3 DNA follows: TGCAGTGCCCTAGACTCCCGGGAGATGCAGTATTTT.

V and J are TRBV7-9 and TRBJ2-1; D is undetermined. Deletions cut 1 base from V and 5 bases from J, with 9 bases between. The CDR3 spans 14 residues. Germline CDR1 and CDR2: SEHNR and FQNEAQ (reference sequence). The CDR3 region is CASSLVGFNNEQFF. In DNA form, the CDR3 reads TGTGCCAGCAGCTTAGTCGGGTTTAACAATGAGCAGTTCTTC.

The chain has TRBV4-2 and TRBJ1-2; tentatively, D is TRBD1 (6 bases). From germline, CDR1 is LGHNA and CDR2 YNFKEQ. The CDR3 covers 13 residues. V was trimmed by 4 bases and J by 8 bases, leaving 14 bases between them. The CDR3 coding sequence is TGTGCCAGCAGCCGGGAAGGGGGTGTCGGCTACACCTTC. As protein: CASSREGGVGYTF.